The 9 T cell receptor beta chains presented below share a single source sample, sequenced in a study of blood T cell repertoires in COVID-19. Data came from immunoSEQ multiplex PCR; TCRdb stores just in-frame clones and leaves some out. The sample includes under 100,000 clones, more than 75% of them seen just once. The sequencing input was peripheral blood. These receptors originate from a human donor in a cohort sampled during active COVID-19.

This chain uses TRBV5-4 with TRBJ2-1; tentative D call: TRBD2 (6 bases). Germline values: CDR1 SGHNT, CDR2 YYREEE (reference sequence). This CDR3 has 15 residues. V dropped 5 bases and J dropped 0 bases, with 12 bases sitting between them. DNA for the CDR3: TGTGCCAGCAGGGGGGGACTTAGCTCCTACAATGAGCAGTTCTTC. Amino acid sequence: CASRGGLSSYNEQFF.

V gene TRBV6-5 combines with J gene TRBJ2-1; 11 bases are shared with TRBD1. Losses at the gene ends were 6 bases for V and 2 bases for J; bases not matched to a gene: 3. CDR1 is MNHEY and CDR2 is SVGAGI in the germline V gene. The CDR3 extends over 15 amino acids. This chain's CDR3 is CASSLDRGPYNEQFF. The CDR3 DNA is TGTGCCAGCAGCCTGGACAGGGGGCCCTACAATGAGCAGTTCTTC.

V usage is TRBV19 and J usage is TRBJ2-7; tentative D call: TRBD2 (5 bases). V shed 3 bases and J shed 3 bases, with 27 bases lying between them. Germline V gene data show CDR1 as LNHDA and CDR2 as SQIVND (reference sequence). The CDR3 has 19 amino acids. For the CDR3, the DNA is TGTGCCAGTAGTATCGGGGTGAGGACCGCGTCCGGCCGGGGCTACGAGCAGTACTTC. The encoded protein is CASSIGVRTASGRGYEQYF. The entire variable domain, with the rest obtained from reference TRBV19 and TRBJ2-7, is as follows: DGGITQSPKYLFRKEGQNVTLSCEQNLNHDAMYWYRQDPGQGLRLIYYSQIVNDFQKGDIAEGYSVSREKKESFPLTVTSAQKNPTAFYLCASSIGVRTASGRGYEQYFGPGTRLTVT.

This clone was picked up one time. This chain joins TRBV18 and TRBJ2-1; 13 bases are shared with TRBD2. The CDR3 totals 17 residues. CDR1 KGHSH and CDR2 LQKENI come from the germline V gene. The V segment lost 4 bases and the J segment 1 base; nucleotides outside the gene matches: 4. CDR3: CASSLGTSGTSYNEQFF. DNA for the CDR3: TGTGCCAGCTCACTGGGGACTAGCGGGACTTCCTACAATGAGCAGTTCTTC.

The chain combines TRBV7-8 with TRBJ1-1; a weak D match, TRBD1 (6 bases). V shed 5 bases and J shed 4 bases, with 26 bases lying between them. CDR3 length equals 18 residues. Per germline, CDR1 SGHVS and CDR2 FQNEAQ. The CDR3 DNA follows: TGTGCCAGCAGCCGAAGGGGGGGCCGAGTAATTGTGAGCACTGAAGCTTTCTTT. This encodes CASSRRGGRVIVSTEAFF.

The chain uses TRBV10-3 and TRBJ2-1; possible D gene TRBD2, 5 bases. The CDR3 length is 10 residues. V shed 9 bases and J shed 8 bases, with 8 bases lying between them. From germline, CDR1 is ENHRY and CDR2 SYGVKD. In DNA form, the CDR3 reads TGTGCCATTTCGCGGGATGAGCAGTTCTTC. Translated, it gives CAISRDEQFF.

The rearrangement links TRBV3-1 (or the pseudogene TRBV3-2) to TRBJ2-5; tentative D call: TRBD2 (7 bases). The CDR3 extends over 14 amino acids. The germline gives CDR1 LGHDT, CDR2 YNNKEL (reference sequence). V was clipped by 4 bases and J by 4 bases, with 13 bases between them. The CDR3 bases are TGTGCCAGCAGCCCCCGGGGGGCGGGAGAGACCCAGTACTTC. This encodes CASSPRGAGETQYF.

This clone has a single count. The chain couples TRBV5-8 to TRBJ2-1; 9 bases are a match to TRBD1. V dropped 3 bases and J dropped 3; count of bases not matched to a gene: 4. CDR1 SGHTS and CDR2 YDEGEE come from the germline V gene. The CDR3 consists of 15 residues. The CDR3 nucleotides are TGTGCCAGCAGCTCCGGGACAGGGATCTACAATGAGCAGTTCTTC. Translating gives CASSSGTGIYNEQFF.

The V gene is TRBV4-1, the J gene TRBJ1-5, with TRBD1 matching 12 bases. This CDR3 comprises 19 residues. With 0 bases clipped from V and 6 bases from J, the junction kept 12 bases outside the gene matches. Germline V CDR1 and CDR2: MGHRA, YSYEKL. The CDR3 coding sequence is TGCGCCAGCAGCCAAGATGACCGGCCGGGGACAGGGGGCGGTCAGCCCCAGCATTTT. It codes for CASSQDDRPGTGGGQPQHF.